This entry lists 29 T cell receptor beta chains sequenced from one sample in a study of T-cell memory formation after mild COVID-19. TCRdb recomputed calls from the 5' RACE reads with MiXCR, one row per CDR3 protein. Of hundreds of thousands of distinct CDR3 sequences in the sample, roughly 18% were seen once. The specimen was PBMCs or a T cell subset sorted from them (not recorded which). The origin of the receptors is an adult woman who had mild COVID-19 (a few samples of this study predate the infection). Cell type and time point are not known.

This rearrangement joins TRBV29-1 to TRBJ2-3, with a weak D call TRBD2 (6 bases). This CDR3 contains 15 residues. Germline values: CDR1 SQVTM, CDR2 ANQGSEA. Trimming took off 4 bases at V and 6 bases at J, with 20 bases between the two ends. The CDR3 loop reads CSVGGWGGIRDTQYF. The DNA of the CDR3 is TGCAGCGTTGGAGGGTGGGGAGGTATTAGGGATACGCAGTATTTT.

Concerning this clonotype: The DNA is left out, because the CDR3 cannot be placed on it with certainty; the CDR3 is given as TCRdb lists it. The chain couples TRBV29-1 to TRBJ2-7; TRBD2 is the table's D call and was not checked against the DNA. The CDR3 has 11 residues if both end residues are counted. Germline loops: CDR1 SQVTM, CDR2 ANQGSEA. The chain's CDR3 is CSVVGKGTEYF.

This clonotype was detected only a few times. This chain uses TRBV24-1 with TRBJ2-1; D is perhaps TRBD2 (5 bases). CDR1 and CDR2 from the germline V gene are KGHDR and SFDVKD. V was cut by 6 bases and J by 6 bases, with 5 bases left in between. This CDR3 contains 11 residues. CDR3 sequence reads: CATSLANEQFF. DNA for the CDR3: TGTGCCACCAGTCTAGCCAATGAGCAGTTCTTC.

The chain couples TRBV25-1 to TRBJ1-2; possible D gene TRBD1, 5 bases. The CDR3 contains 13 residues. Germline values: CDR1 MGHDK, CDR2 SYGVNS. The V end lost 4 bases, the J end lost 4 bases, and 10 bases lay between the germline ends. The CDR3 is CASSVGDGYGYTF. The DNA of the CDR3 is TGTGCCAGCAGTGTGGGGGACGGCTATGGCTACACCTTC.

Comments on this clonotype: Its ends do not fully match the called genes, so a read error is possible. The rearrangement joins TRBV7-2 to TRBJ2-7; the D is unclear. The germline V gene encodes CDR1 SGHTA and CDR2 FQGNSA. This CDR3 has 15 amino acids. The CDR3 coding sequence is TGTGCCACCAGCCCTTGGGCAGGAACTACTAACGAGCAGTACTTC. Its protein product is CATSPWAGTTNEQYF.

This clonotype has just a few counts. The chain joins TRBV9 to TRBJ1-3; D is uncertain. CDR3 size: 13 residues. Trimming cost V 0 bases and J 6 bases, with 7 bases left between them. The germline CDR1 and CDR2 sequences are SGDLS and YYNGEE. The CDR3 here is CASSVDYSNTIYF. CDR3 nucleotide sequence: TGTGCCAGCAGCGTAGATTACTCAAACACCATATATTTT.

The chain recombines TRBV20-1 with TRBJ2-1; no clear D gene. Germline assignment: CDR1 DFQATT and CDR2 SNEGSKA (reference sequence). V lost 2 bases to trimming and J lost 5 bases, with 10 bases between them. The CDR3 loop spans 13 amino acids. The CDR3 spells CSARKTTHNEQFF. CDR3 in DNA: TGCAGTGCTAGAAAGACAACCCACAATGAGCAGTTCTTC.

The CDR3, as DNA: TGCGCCAGCAGCCAAGGGGACAGTTGGATCTACGAGCAGTACTTC. Translating gives CASSQGDSWIYEQYF. This chain connects TRBV4-1 to TRBJ2-7, with 7 bases that match TRBD1. V shed 1 base and J 3 bases; nucleotides not matched to a gene: 6. CDR1 and CDR2 (germline): MGHRA, YSYEKL. The CDR3 length is 15 residues.

This clonotype has at least ten counts. V gene TRBV4-2 combines with J gene TRBJ1-6; tentatively, D is TRBD1 (6 bases). Trimming removed 1 base from V and 7 bases from J, with 14 bases in between. The CDR3 is made up of 16 amino acids. Germline CDR1 and CDR2: LGHNA and YNFKEQ. The CDR3 region has the DNA TGTGCCAGCAGCCAAGTCGGCGGGACATACAATTCACCCCTCCACTTT. Residues: CASSQVGGTYNSPLHF.

Only a few counts were recorded for this clonotype. The rearrangement joins TRBV9 to TRBJ1-4; D remains ambiguous. The CDR3 has 13 amino acids. The germline gives CDR1 SGDLS, CDR2 YYNGEE. Trimming cost V 0 bases and J 7 bases, with 7 bases left between them. CDR3 DNA: TGTGCCAGCAGCGTAGGAGGAGGTGAAAAACTGTTTTTT. Translated: CASSVGGGEKLFF.

This clonotype was seen a single time. The rearrangement joins TRBV6-6 to TRBJ1-3, with 7 nucleotides matching TRBD1. Trimming removed 6 bases from V and 3 bases from J; junction bases left unmatched: 5. Germline lookup yields CDR1 MNHNY and CDR2 SVGAGI (reference sequence). The CDR3 contains 14 residues. The CDR3 coding sequence is TGTGCCAGCAGGACCGGGACAGATGGAAACACCATATATTTT. It translates to CASRTGTDGNTIYF.

The chain joins TRBV12-3 or TRBV12-4 to TRBJ1-5; D may be TRBD1 (5 bases). CDR3 length: 13 residues. V dropped 5 bases and J dropped 4 bases, with 9 bases sitting between them. The CDR3 nucleotides are TGTGCCAGCAGTACAGGTTTTAATCAGCCCCAGCATTTT. Encoded protein: CASSTGFNQPQHF.

This chain connects TRBV5-6 to TRBJ1-3; TRBD1 is a possible D gene (6 bases). V lost 4 bases to trimming and J lost 4 bases, with 12 bases between them. Germline V gene sequence: CDR1 SGHDT, CDR2 YYEEEE. This CDR3 spans 14 amino acids. CDR3 sequence (DNA): TGTGCCAGCAGCCTATGGACAGTCGGAAACACCATATATTTT. Translated, it gives CASSLWTVGNTIYF. Complete variable domain (other parts from reference TRBV5-6 and TRBJ1-3): DAGVTQSPTHLIKTRGQQVTLRCSPKSGHDTVSWYQQALGQGPQFIFQYYEEEERQRGNFPDRFSGHQFPNYSSELNVNALLLGDSALYLCASSLWTVGNTIYFGEGSWLTVV.

The rearrangement joins TRBV9 to TRBJ1-1, with no clear D. The germline gives CDR1 SGDLS, CDR2 YYNGEE. V shed 0 bases and J shed 4 bases, with 7 bases lying between them. The CDR3 consists of 13 residues. The CDR3 nucleotides are TGTGCCAGCAGCGTAGTAAGCGGCACTGAAGCTTTCTTT. Its protein product is CASSVVSGTEAFF.

This clonotype was seen ten or more times. V usage is TRBV11-2 and J usage is TRBJ1-2; D is unresolved. Trimming took off 1 base at V and 5 bases at J, with 14 bases between the two ends. Germline CDR1 is SGHAT and CDR2 is FQNNGV. The CDR3 is 15 amino acids. The CDR3 region has the DNA TGTGCCAGCAGCTTAGTGGAGGACGGCGGGTATGGCTACACCTTC. Translating gives CASSLVEDGGYGYTF.

J is TRBJ2-7 and V is TRBV6-1; TRBD2 agrees at 7 bases. V dropped 5 bases and J dropped 9; count of bases not matched to a gene: 7. Looked up from germline, CDR1 is MNHNS and CDR2 is SASEGT. This CDR3 is 12 amino acids long. The CDR3, as DNA: TGTGCCAGCAGTCAGTCGGGAGGAGGGCAGTACTTC. Residues: CASSQSGGGQYF.

The V and J genes are TRBV29-1 and TRBJ2-5; TRBD1 aligns across 10 bases. The germline V gene encodes CDR1 SQVTM and CDR2 ANQGSEA. There are 16 residues in the CDR3. J was trimmed by 4 bases and V by 6 bases; bases with no gene match: 14. The CDR3 reads CSVRETGGAGRETQYF. The DNA of the CDR3 is TGCAGCGTACGTGAGACAGGGGGCGCGGGAAGAGAGACCCAGTACTTC. Filled out from reference TRBV29-1 and TRBJ2-5, the complete variable domain reads SAVISQKPSRDICQRGTSLTIQCQVDSQVTMMFWYRQQPGQSLTLIATANQGSEATYESGFVIDKFPISRPNLTFSTLTVSNMSPEDSSIYLCSVRETGGAGRETQYFGPGTRLLVL.

The chain links TRBV15 to TRBJ2-1; no clear D. V was pared by 0 bases and J by 2 bases, with 14 bases between. From germline, CDR1 is LNHNV and CDR2 YYDKDF (reference sequence). The CDR3 covers 17 residues. The CDR3 region is CATSRDRSGGPYNEQFF. CDR3 coding DNA: TGTGCCACCAGCAGAGATAGGTCGGGTGGACCCTACAATGAGCAGTTCTTC.

This clonotype was found a few times. The gene calls are TRBV3-1 and TRBJ2-5, with D uncertain. The CDR3 totals 13 residues. Germline V CDR1 and CDR2: LGHDT, YNNKEL (reference sequence). Trimming removed 4 bases at V and 1 base at J, with 7 bases between. DNA of the CDR3: TGTGCCAGCAGCCCATGGGGCCAAGAGACCCAGTACTTC. Amino acid sequence: CASSPWGQETQYF.

In this sample, this clonotype turned up a few times. Here the CDR3 reads CASSSPGTGRETQYF. The CDR3, as DNA: TGTGCCAGCAGCTCTCCCGGGACAGGGAGAGAGACCCAGTACTTC. V gene TRBV7-9 combines with J gene TRBJ2-5, with TRBD1 matching over 9 bases. Trimming took 4 bases from V and 4 from J; bases not matched to a gene: 7. CDR3 length: 15 amino acids. Per germline, CDR1 SEHNR and CDR2 FQNEAQ (reference sequence). Combining the CDR3 with reference TRBV7-9 and TRBJ2-5 gives the whole variable domain DTGVSQNPRHKITKRGQNVTFRCDPISEHNRLYWYRQTLGQGPEFLTYFQNEAQLEKSRLLSDRFSAERPKGSFSTLEIQRTEQGDSAMYLCASSSPGTGRETQYFGPGTRLLVL.

This clonotype was observed a few times. The chain has TRBV7-2 and TRBJ1-1, with a weak D call TRBD1 (6 bases). Trimming shortened V by 2 bases and J by 0 bases, and 10 bases separated the two germline ends. Germline V CDR1 and CDR2: SGHTA, FQGNSA. The CDR3 sequence is 15 residues long. For the CDR3, the DNA is TGTGCCAGCAGCTTACAGGGGCAGCTGAACACTGAAGCTTTCTTT. This encodes CASSLQGQLNTEAFF.

The chain combines TRBV11-2 with TRBJ1-2; D might be TRBD1 (5 bases). The V and J ends lost 4 bases and 4 bases respectively, with 16 bases between them. The CDR3 spans 15 residues. Germline values: CDR1 SGHAT, CDR2 FQNNGV. The CDR3 loop is CASSSYLDSPYGYTF. The DNA of the CDR3 is TGTGCCAGCAGCTCTTATCTAGACAGTCCCTATGGCTACACCTTC. The complete variable domain, with remaining parts taken from reference TRBV11-2 and TRBJ1-2, reads EAGVAQSPRYKIIEKRQSVAFWCNPISGHATLYWYQQILGQGPKLLIQFQNNGVVDDSQLPKDRFSAERLKGVDSTLKIQPAKLEDSAVYLCASSSYLDSPYGYTFGSGTRLTVV.

The chain joins TRBV12-3 or TRBV12-4 to TRBJ1-1; D is ambiguous. Trimming took 4 bases from V and 8 from J, leaving 14 bases between them. The CDR3 has 13 residues. The CDR3 DNA reads TGTGCCAGCAGTTCGTCCCTAGCGGGGGAAGCTTTCTTT. As protein: CASSSSLAGEAFF.

This clonotype showed up just a few times. This sequence joins TRBV30 and TRBJ1-2; D is possibly TRBD1 (5 bases). The germline CDR1 and CDR2 sequences are GTSNPN and SVGIG (reference sequence). The CDR3 totals 12 residues. The V end lost 3 bases, the J end lost 7 bases, and 12 bases lay between the germline ends. As DNA, the CDR3 is TGTGCCTGGAGAATTATCGGGGCTGGCTACACCTTC. This translates into CAWRIIGAGYTF.

CDR3 DNA sequence: TGCAGTGCTAGAACGAGCGACGCGAACACCGGGGAGCTGTTTTTT. Protein: CSARTSDANTGELFF. The chain combines TRBV20-1 with TRBJ2-2; D unresolved. V dropped 2 bases and J dropped 0 bases, with 10 bases sitting between them. Germline CDR1 is DFQATT and CDR2 is SNEGSKA (reference sequence). The CDR3 runs to 15 residues.

The sample holds a few counts of this clonotype. The chain links TRBV30 to TRBJ2-2; D is unresolved. The CDR3 contains 13 residues. Trimming pared 2 bases from V and 2 bases from J, leaving 6 bases between. From germline, CDR1 is GTSNPN and CDR2 SVGIG (reference sequence). In DNA form, the CDR3 reads TGTGCCTGGAGTAGGACCAACACCGGGGAGCTGTTTTTT. Protein: CAWSRTNTGELFF. Supplemented by reference TRBV30 and TRBJ2-2, the full variable domain reads SQTIHQWPATLVQPVGSPLSLECTVEGTSNPNLYWYRQAAGRGLQLLFYSVGIGQISSEVPQNLSASRPQDRQFILSSKKLLLSDSGFYLCAWSRTNTGELFFGEGSRLTVL.

This clonotype has just a few counts. This chain uses TRBV9 with TRBJ2-5; the match to TRBD2 covers 9 bases. There are 14 residues in the CDR3. V was pared by 4 bases and J by 3 bases, with 4 bases of the junction left unmatched. Germline V CDR1 and CDR2: SGDLS, YYNGEE. As DNA, the CDR3 is TGTGCCAGCAGCCCACGGACTAGCGAAGAGACCCAGTACTTC. This translates into CASSPRTSEETQYF.

This clonotype was seen more than once but under ten times. The chain is built from TRBV11-2 and TRBJ1-4; 7 bases are a match to TRBD1. Germline V gives CDR1 SGHAT, CDR2 FQNNGV. This CDR3 region has 14 residues. J lost 8 bases, V lost 2 bases, and 5 bases had no gene match. CDR3 coding DNA: TGTGCCAGCAGCTTAACAGGGGTCCGGGAAAAACTGTTTTTT. Protein product: CASSLTGVREKLFF.

The gene calls are TRBV15 and TRBJ2-3, with D possibly TRBD1 on 5 matching bases. Germline loops: CDR1 LNHNV, CDR2 YYDKDF (reference sequence). The CDR3 loop spans 17 amino acids. V lost 5 bases to trimming and J lost 0 bases, with 18 bases between them. The CDR3 DNA follows: TGTGCCACCAGCCGAACGTTTGACAGTGCTAGCACAGATACGCAGTATTTT. Its protein product is CATSRTFDSASTDTQYF. The full variable domain, rest sourced from reference TRBV15 and TRBJ2-3, is DAMVIQNPRYQVTQFGKPVTLSCSQTLNHNVMYWYQQKSSQAPKLLFHYYDKDFNNEADTPDNFQSRRPNTSFCFLDIRSPGLGDTAMYLCATSRTFDSASTDTQYFGPGTRLTVL.